This is a list of T cell receptor beta chains from one sample in a study of T cells expressing NK-cell markers. TCRdb re-called the 5' RACE reads; every CDR3 protein appears as one record, without DNA. This sample lists some 500,000 distinct CDR3 sequences; its ten largest clones have 1.4%. The sample taken for sequencing was blood T cells: a sorted CD56 or NKG2C T cell subset, CD4+ or CD8+ T cells, or bulk PBMC T cells (not recorded which). These receptors all come from a woman aged 50 to 65 in good health. The CDR3 runs from the conserved cysteine through the conserved F or W.

J gene | V gene | CDR3 protein
TRBJ2-1 | TRBV11-3 | CASSLAIYNEQFF
TRBJ2-3 | TRBV6-5 | CASSYGTSGRLDTQYF
TRBJ1-2 | TRBV12-3/TRBV12-4 | CASTIQTGVNYGYTF
TRBJ1-4 | TRBV29-1 | CSVGDTPREKLFF
TRBJ2-4 | TRBV12-3/TRBV12-4 | CASSRQGSIQYF
TRBJ2-3 | TRBV25-1 | CASAGDSPTDTQYF
TRBJ1-1 | TRBV20-1 | CSAPISPYPEAFF
TRBJ2-3 | TRBV4-1 | CASKAVNTQYF
TRBJ1-2 | TRBV5-1 | CASSLGDRSNYGYTF
TRBJ2-5 | TRBV4-1 | CASSQETTRYQETQYF
TRBJ2-1 | TRBV27 | CASSHPGPQFF
TRBJ2-5 | TRBV6-1 | CASRPTGGRGETQYF
TRBJ2-7 | TRBV12-3/TRBV12-4 | CASSLYKTTYEQYF
TRBJ1-1 | TRBV5-1 | CASWSSPGNTEAFF
TRBJ2-1 | TRBV14 | CASSQPGRHNEQFF
TRBJ2-1 | TRBV12-3/TRBV12-4 | CASSFRGNPYNEQFF
TRBJ1-1 | TRBV5-1 | CASSLIRGSPNTEAFF